This T cell receptor (beta chain) was captured by sequencing in a study of T cells in Graves' hyperthyroidism and ophthalmopathy. Findings and limits, study-wide: Most thyroid clonotypes expanded above 0.001 appeared in blood too.

Amplification targeted TCR beta CDR3 regions from RNA transcripts. The TCR CDR3 first-round RT-PCR relied on the HTBI primer set. Via MiXCR, TCRdb re-called the multiplex PCR reads, giving one row per CDR3 protein. Altogether 270,000 or so distinct CDR3 sequences are present, 25% to 30% being singletons, with the ten largest covering 20% to 30%. Points on this clonotype: The antigen is not known.

Germline V CDR1 and CDR2: DFQATT, SNEGSKA (reference sequence). This CDR3 comprises 13 residues. V was pared by 8 bases and J by 2 bases, with 13 bases between. Newly diagnosed hyperthyroidism, duration under 2 months, in patients aged 18 to 65. Not enrolled were patients with uncontrolled infection, other autoimmune disease, pregnancy or lactation. The PBMCs had their origin in 8.5 to 10 ml of fresh peripheral blood. The origin of this receptor is a man in his forties with Graves' hyperthyroidism that later progressed to Graves' ophthalmopathy. This chain joins TRBV20-1 and TRBJ2-4; D is unresolved. Input material: blood. The CDR3 bases are TGCAGTTACGTTTTGCCGTCCAAAAACATTCAGTACTTC. It codes for CSYVLPSKNIQYF.